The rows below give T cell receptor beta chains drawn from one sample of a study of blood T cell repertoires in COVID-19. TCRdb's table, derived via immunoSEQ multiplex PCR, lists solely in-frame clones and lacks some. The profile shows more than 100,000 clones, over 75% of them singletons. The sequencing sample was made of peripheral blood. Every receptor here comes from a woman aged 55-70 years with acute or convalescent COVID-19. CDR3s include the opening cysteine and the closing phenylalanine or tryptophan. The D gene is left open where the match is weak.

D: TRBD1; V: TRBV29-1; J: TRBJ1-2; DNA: TGCAGCGTCCAGGGTGGGGAACAGGGGAGTGCTGGCTACACCTTC; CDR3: CSVQGGEQGSAGYTF
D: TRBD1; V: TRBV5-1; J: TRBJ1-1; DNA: TGCGCCAGCAGCTTCCAGGGGGCCGGGAACACTGAAGCTTTCTTT; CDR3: CASSFQGAGNTEAFF
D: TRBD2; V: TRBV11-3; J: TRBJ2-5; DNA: TGTGCGTCCCGGGGACTAGCGGAGACCCAGTACTTC; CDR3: CASRGLAETQYF
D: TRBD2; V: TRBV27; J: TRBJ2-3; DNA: TGTGCCAGCAGTTCCCACCTAGCGGGAGTGGCAGATACGCAGTATTTT; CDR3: CASSSHLAGVADTQYF
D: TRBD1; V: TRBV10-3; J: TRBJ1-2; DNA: TGTGCCATCAGTGATCCCGGGACAGGGGTTCCCCCTATGAGCTACACCTTC; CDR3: CAISDPGTGVPPMSYTF
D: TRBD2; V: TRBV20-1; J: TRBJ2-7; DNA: TGCAGTGCTAGTCCACTAGCGGACTCCTACGAGCAGTACTTC; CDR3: CSASPLADSYEQYF
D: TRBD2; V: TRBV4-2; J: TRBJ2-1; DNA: TGTGCCAGCAGGCTCTTAGCGGGAGGCCAGAATGAGCAGTTCTTC; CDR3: CASRLLAGGQNEQFF
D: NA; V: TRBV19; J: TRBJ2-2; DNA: TGTGCCAGTAAGACAGGGAGGTTCCTCGGGGAGCTGTTTTTT; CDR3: CASKTGRFLGELFF
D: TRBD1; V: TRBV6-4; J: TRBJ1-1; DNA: TGTGCCAGCAGAGAACAGGGGGGGAACACTGAAGCTTTCTTT; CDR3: CASREQGGNTEAFF
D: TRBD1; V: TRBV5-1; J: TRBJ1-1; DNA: TGCGCCAGCAGCCGGACAGGGAGGACTGAAGCTTTCTTT; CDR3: CASSRTGRTEAFF